Listed here are 3 T cell receptor beta chains from one sample, sequenced in a study of Ad26.COV2.S vaccination and SARS-CoV-2 variants. Documented treatment: approximately 18 received Ad26.COV2.S at low or high dose, single or two shots; roughly five received placebo; per-sample allocation not given. The samples were gathered on day 63 after the first injection of vaccine or placebo. Clones were sequenced by immunoSEQ multiplex PCR, and TCRdb holds only the in-frame ones, with some missing. The sample consists of 360,000 or so clones, around 90% of them appearing once. This specimen was peripheral blood, taken in a trial of Ad26.COV2.S vaccine versus placebo. These receptor sequences come from a person aged 18-65 years who received the Ad26.COV2.S COVID-19 vaccine or a placebo.

This sequence joins TRBV7-2 and TRBJ2-3, with 7 bases fitting TRBD2. Germline-derived CDR1 and CDR2 are SGHTA and FQGNSA. V shed 3 bases, J shed 3 bases, and the junction held 6 bases outside the gene matches. CDR3 length: 15 amino acids. This chain's CDR3 is CASSFPGGITDTQYF. CDR3 sequence (DNA): TGTGCCAGCAGCTTCCCCGGGGGGATAACAGATACGCAGTATTTT.

The chain carries TRBV14 and TRBJ2-3, with D uncertain. The length of the CDR3 is 13 residues. V lost 0 bases to trimming and J lost 5 bases, with 6 bases between them. Germline-derived CDR1 and CDR2 are SGHDN and FVKESK. The CDR3 region is CASSQDLVDTQYF. The CDR3 DNA is TGTGCCAGCAGCCAAGATTTAGTAGATACGCAGTATTTT.

The genes are TRBV19 and TRBJ2-2; no clear D gene. CDR3 size: 14 residues. CDR1 and CDR2 from the germline V gene are LNHDA and SQIVND (reference sequence). V lost 4 bases, J lost 6 bases, and 12 bases lay in between. The CDR3 nucleotides are TGTGCCAGTAGTACCCGGACCGCTGCCGGGGAGCTGTTTTTT. Protein sequence: CASSTRTAAGELFF.